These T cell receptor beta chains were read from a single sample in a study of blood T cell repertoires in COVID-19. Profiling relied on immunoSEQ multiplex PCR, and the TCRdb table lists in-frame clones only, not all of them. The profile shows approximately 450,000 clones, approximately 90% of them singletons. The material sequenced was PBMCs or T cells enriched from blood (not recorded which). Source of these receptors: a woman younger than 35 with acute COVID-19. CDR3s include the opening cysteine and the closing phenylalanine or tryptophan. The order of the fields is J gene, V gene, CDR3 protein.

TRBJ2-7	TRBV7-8	CASSVNGAGGSKYEQYF
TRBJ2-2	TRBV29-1	CSVVGDTGELFF
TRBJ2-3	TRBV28	CASSFGGDTQYF
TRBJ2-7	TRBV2	CASSAKGTGWAYEQYF
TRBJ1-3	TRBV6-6	CASSRDGLPGSGNTIYF
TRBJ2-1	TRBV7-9	CASSFGTGVRNEQFF
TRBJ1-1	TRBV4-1	CASSQEGGRGLYTEAFF
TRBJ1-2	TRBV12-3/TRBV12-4	CASRPRAVYGYTF
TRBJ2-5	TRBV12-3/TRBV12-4	CASRPSGTETQYF
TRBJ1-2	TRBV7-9	CASSTDSNYGYTF
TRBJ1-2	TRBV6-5	CASSYSTGLLYGYTF
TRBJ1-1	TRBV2	CASGSGTEAFF
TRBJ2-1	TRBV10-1	CASSEFSGFYEQFF
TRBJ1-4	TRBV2	CASSERQGGREKLFF
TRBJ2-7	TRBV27	CASRTGTANYEQYF
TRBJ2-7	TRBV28	CASSSAGTSVYEQYF
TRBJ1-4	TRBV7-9	CASSSGSVAEKLFF
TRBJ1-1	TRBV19	CASSIDGTGSMAFF
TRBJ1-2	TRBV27	CASSGHRADGYTF
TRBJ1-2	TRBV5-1	CASGGRESGYGYTF
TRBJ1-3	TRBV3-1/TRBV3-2	CASSQEWAVSGNTIYF
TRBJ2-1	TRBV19	CASSGASEAYNEQFF
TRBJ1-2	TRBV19	CASTLNRQDNGYTF
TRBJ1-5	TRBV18	CASSPGSHNQPQHF
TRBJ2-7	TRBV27	CASSSLAGSPYEQYF
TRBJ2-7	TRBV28	CASSAGTGGYEQYF
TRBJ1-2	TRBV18	CASSPDSLLYGYTF
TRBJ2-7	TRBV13	CASSSRLQGKPYEQYF
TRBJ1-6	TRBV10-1	CASSEGTGNSPLHF
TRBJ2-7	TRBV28	CASSITSGLSYEQYF
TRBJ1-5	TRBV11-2	CASSLGRNSNQPQHF
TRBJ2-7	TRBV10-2	CASRGLAGTIPNEQYF
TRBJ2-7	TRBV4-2	CASSQDWSGGGYEQYF
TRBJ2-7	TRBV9	CASSPTSGPSSYEQYF
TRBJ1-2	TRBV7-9	CASSQTANYGYTF
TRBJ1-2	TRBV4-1	CASSQIATGTGVYGYTF
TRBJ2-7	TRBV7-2	CASSPRTSGSSEQYF
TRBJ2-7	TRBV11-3	CASSPRTGASYEQYF
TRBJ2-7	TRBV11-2	CASSLGGGHYEQYF
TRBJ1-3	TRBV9	CASGQGSGNTIYF